The 9 T cell receptor beta chains below come from one sample, sequenced in a study of blood T cell repertoires in COVID-19. Assay: immunoSEQ multiplex PCR; the TCRdb copy retains only in-frame clones and omits some. The sample carries over 130,000 clones, 88% recorded once. Sequencing was carried out using peripheral blood. The receptor source for this set is a man aged 55 to 70 with active or convalescent COVID-19.

The chain combines TRBV29-1 with TRBJ1-3, with D perhaps TRBD1 (6 bases). V lost 4 bases to trimming and J lost 4 bases, with 14 bases between them. This CDR3 is 14 amino acids long. Germline V gene data show CDR1 as SQVTM and CDR2 as ANQGSEA. CDR3 in amino acids: CSVVVGGRGNTIYF. The CDR3 DNA sequence: TGCAGCGTTGTAGTTGGGGGCCGGGGAAACACCATATATTTT. Full variable domain (remainder filled in from reference TRBV29-1 and TRBJ1-3): SAVISQKPSRDICQRGTSLTIQCQVDSQVTMMFWYRQQPGQSLTLIATANQGSEATYESGFVIDKFPISRPNLTFSTLTVSNMSPEDSSIYLCSVVVGGRGNTIYFGEGSWLTVV.

A remark on this clone: Other DNA sequences in this specimen translate into the identical CDR3. The rearrangement joins TRBV19 to TRBJ2-7; TRBD1 might be the D (6 bases). V dropped 5 bases and J dropped 4 bases, with 9 bases sitting between them. The CDR3 is 12 amino acids. Per germline, CDR1 LNHDA and CDR2 SQIVND (reference sequence). The DNA of the CDR3 is TGTGCCAGTAGTCCTCAGGGGTACGAGCAGTACTTC. It yields the protein CASSPQGYEQYF. The full variable domain, completed using reference TRBV19 and TRBJ2-7, is DGGITQSPKYLFRKEGQNVTLSCEQNLNHDAMYWYRQDPGQGLRLIYYSQIVNDFQKGDIAEGYSVSREKKESFPLTVTSAQKNPTAFYLCASSPQGYEQYFGPGTRLTVT.

This clone appeared a few times. V is TRBV7-9 and J is TRBJ1-2, with D perhaps matching TRBD1 (5 bases). The CDR3 has 12 amino acids. Per the germline V gene, CDR1 is SEHNR and CDR2 is FQNEAQ (reference sequence). V was cut by 5 bases and J by 10 bases, with 14 bases left in between. CDR3: CASSQQDRFYTF. Written as DNA, the CDR3 is TGTGCCAGCAGCCAACAAGACAGATTCTACACCTTC.

This chain joins TRBV24-1 and TRBJ2-2, with TRBD1 matching over 9 bases. The V gene end was trimmed by 9 bases and the J gene end by 2 bases; junction bases not matched to a gene: 9. The CDR3 length is 16 residues. Germline assignment: CDR1 KGHDR and CDR2 SFDVKD. The DNA of the CDR3 is TGTGCCACCTCGAAGGCGGGACAGGGTAACACCGGGGAGCTGTTTTTT. It codes for CATSKAGQGNTGELFF.

The V call is TRBV30, the J call TRBJ2-3; TRBD2 is a possible D gene (7 bases). V was pared by 2 bases and J by 1 base, with 13 bases between. Looked up from germline, CDR1 is GTSNPN and CDR2 is SVGIG (reference sequence). The CDR3 is made up of 15 amino acids. The chain's CDR3 is CAWSFRGARTDTQYF. The CDR3 DNA follows: TGTGCCTGGAGTTTCCGGGGGGCCCGCACAGATACGCAGTATTTT.

This clone came up many times. This rearrangement joins TRBV2 to TRBJ1-5; 7 bases align to TRBD1. Per the germline V gene, CDR1 is SNHLY and CDR2 is FYNNEI. There are 15 residues in the CDR3. V was clipped by 2 bases and J by 1 base; unmatched bases: 2. CDR3 nucleotide sequence: TGTGCCAGCAGTGAAAGGGGGCTGAGCAATCAGCCCCAGCATTTT. Amino acids: CASSERGLSNQPQHF.

The V and J genes are TRBV28 and TRBJ1-1; D possibly corresponds to TRBD1 (5 bases). The V gene lost 7 bases and the J gene lost 5 bases, with 17 bases spanning the gap. Per the germline V gene, CDR1 is MDHEN and CDR2 is SYDVKM. CDR3 length: 14 amino acids. The CDR3 DNA follows: TGTGCCAGCATTCCCCCCAGCGGGGGGACTGAAGCTTTCTTT. Its translation: CASIPPSGGTEAFF. Together with reference TRBV28 and TRBJ1-1, the CDR3 gives the full variable domain: DVKVTQSSRYLVKRTGEKVFLECVQDMDHENMFWYRQDPGLGLRLIYFSYDVKMKEKGDIPEGYSVSREKKERFSLILESASTNQTSMYLCASIPPSGGTEAFFGQGTRLTVV.

The V and J genes are TRBV6-5 and TRBJ2-1; 7 bases align to TRBD2. The CDR3 loop spans 15 amino acids. Trimming took 0 bases from V and 3 from J; bases not matched to a gene: 2. Per germline, CDR1 MNHEY and CDR2 SVGAGI. CDR3 loop: CASSYSREGYNEQFF. The CDR3 DNA reads as TGTGCCAGCAGTTACTCGAGGGAGGGCTACAATGAGCAGTTCTTC.

The rearrangement uses TRBV27 and TRBJ2-5; a weak D match, TRBD1 (6 bases). Germline V gene data show CDR1 as MNHEY and CDR2 as SMNVEV (reference sequence). Trimming removed 6 bases at V and 2 bases at J, with 13 bases between. This CDR3 region has 14 residues. CDR3 in amino acids: CASRRGQVQETQYF. The CDR3 DNA reads as TGTGCCAGCAGGAGGGGACAAGTACAAGAGACCCAGTACTTC.